This T cell receptor (beta chain) was recorded in a study of shared clonotypes between healthy human individuals. Across the whole study: The plates for each donor numbered three CD4 naive, three CD4 memory, two CD8 naive and one CD8 memory.

Libraries were prepared by immunoSEQ multiplex PCR; TCRdb keeps only in-frame clonotypes and omits some of them. This sample carries some 2,000,000 clones, about 95% of them seen once, and the ten largest clones take roughly 1.1%. As concerns this clone: No antigen is known for it.

Study findings and constraints: Relative to memory subsets, naive subsets generally showed larger estimated richness. Clonotype sharing across a few donors was observed for 4% to 5.5% of naive CD4 clonotypes.

CD45RO-negative CD8 cells positively selected for CCR7 made up the naive population, which excluded terminally differentiated effector memory CD45RA+ cells. The origin of this receptor is a man aged 18 to 29 in good health. Material: naive CD8+ T cells sorted from blood.

The CDR3 reads CASSVPLAGGPNEQFF. CDR3 DNA sequence: TGTGCCAGCAGTGTCCCTCTAGCGGGGGGTCCCAATGAGCAGTTCTTC. This chain uses TRBV28 with TRBJ2-1; TRBD2 matches 11 bases. CDR3 size: 16 residues. Germline V gene lookup returns CDR1 MDHEN and CDR2 SYDVKM. V was clipped by 5 bases and J by 6 bases; unmatched bases: 9. Looking up the rest from reference TRBV28 and TRBJ2-1 gives the full variable domain: DVKVTQSSRYLVKRTGEKVFLECVQDMDHENMFWYRQDPGLGLRLIYFSYDVKMKEKGDIPEGYSVSREKKERFSLILESASTNQTSMYLCASSVPLAGGPNEQFFGPGTRLTVL.